The entry that follows covers one TCR beta chain sequence. Its antigen target is currently unknown. No much larger clonotype is one base removed from it; base qualities were not supplied. There are 12 amino acids in the CDR3, from cysteine to phenylalanine inclusive. The DNA shown is the 36-base CDR3, in frame from base 1. Trimming costs V 6 bases and J 8 bases, and their ends lie 10 bases apart. CDR1 and CDR2, per the germline V gene, are SGHVS and FQNEAQ. This sample stems from a study of technical replicates of blood from a handful of donors listed by TCRdb under 2017. Receptor libraries were prepared by the immunoSEQ multiplex PCR assay. TCRdb took over this immuneACCESS table, retaining in-frame rearrangements with V and J assigned. Such tables are incomplete; in checked studies, under half of the missing clones stem from an unresolved V gene, and the remainder is unexplained. Within this sample are just over 80,000 clones, with about 96% of them counted one time only. Approximately 0.32% of the sample rests with the top ten.

The chain uses TRBV7-8 and TRBJ1-4; no confident D gene assignment can be made. This sequence was found in a human donor in good health. Sequenced sample: T cells isolated from PBMCs. The CDR3 region: CASRGLNEKLFF. The DNA sequence is TGTGCCAGCAGAGGACTGAACGAAAAACTGTTTTTT.